These 13 T cell receptor beta chains were all obtained from the same sample, sequenced in a study of T-cell memory formation after mild COVID-19. TCRdb re-analysed the 5' RACE reads in MiXCR, keeping a single row per CDR3 protein. In the table there are 250,000 to 350,000 distinct CDR3 sequences, 15% to 20% of which are singletons. Sequencing was done on a sample of PBMCs or a T cell subset sorted from them (not recorded which). The receptors derive from a man in his late teens or twenties who had mild COVID-19 (a few samples of this study predate the infection). Cell type and time point are not known.

This clonotype was picked up a small number of times. The V call is TRBV20-1, the J call TRBJ2-1, with unresolved D. The CDR3 extends over 13 amino acids. Looked up from germline, CDR1 is DFQATT and CDR2 is SNEGSKA (reference sequence). V was shortened by 6 bases and J by 6 bases, with 15 bases between the two germline ends. CDR3 protein: CSALFLAANEQFF. DNA for the CDR3: TGCAGTGCCCTATTTTTAGCCGCCAATGAGCAGTTCTTC.

In this sample, this clonotype turned up many times. The genes are TRBV7-9 and TRBJ2-5; 9 bases are a match to TRBD2. From germline, CDR1 is SEHNR and CDR2 FQNEAQ (reference sequence). The V segment lost 5 bases and the J segment 4 bases; nucleotides outside the gene matches: 8. The CDR3 sequence is 15 residues long. The CDR3 sequence is CASSAGLRGGETQYF. For the CDR3, the DNA is TGTGCCAGCAGCGCGGGGCTGCGGGGGGGAGAGACCCAGTACTTC.

This chain joins TRBV4-1 and TRBJ2-5; either TRBD1 or TRBD2 may fit D (6 bases each). This CDR3 is built from 16 residues. Germline assignment: CDR1 MGHRA and CDR2 YSYEKL. V lost 2 bases to trimming and J lost 0 bases, with 13 bases between them. The CDR3 reads CASSQIGGGYQETQYF. DNA for the CDR3: TGCGCCAGCAGCCAAATCGGGGGCGGGTACCAAGAGACCCAGTACTTC.

The sample holds a few counts of this clonotype. The chain joins TRBV20-1 to TRBJ2-1; D is possibly TRBD1 (5 bases). With 5 bases removed from V and 15 bases from J, the gap between germline ends came to 17 bases. Germline lookup yields CDR1 DFQATT and CDR2 SNEGSKA (reference sequence). The CDR3 length is 11 residues. CDR3 loop: CSADSAARWFF. CDR3 nucleotide sequence: TGCAGTGCTGACAGTGCCGCCCGGTGGTTCTTC.

The sample holds many counts of this clonotype. The V call is TRBV12-3 or TRBV12-4, the J call TRBJ2-2; a possible D gene is TRBD1 (7 bases). The CDR3 contains 16 residues. V lost 1 base and J 3 bases, leaving 12 bases between the germline ends. CDR3 bases: TGTGCCAGCAGTTTAGTCGCAGGGGGGTACACCGGGGAGCTGTTTTTT. Translating it yields CASSLVAGGYTGELFF.

V and J are TRBV7-3 and TRBJ2-5; 15 bases line up with TRBD2. Germline V lookup: CDR1 SGHTA, CDR2 FQGTGA. The CDR3 has 19 residues. With V trimmed by 5 bases and J by 3 bases, 13 bases remained unmatched. The CDR3, as DNA: TGTGCCAGCAGCCCCGCTACCCGGACTAGCGGGGGGGCAGAAGAGACCCAGTACTTC. Protein product: CASSPATRTSGGAEETQYF.

V and J are TRBV7-2 and TRBJ2-5, with D hard to call. The CDR3 contains 14 residues. Between the trimmed V and J ends, which lost 2 bases and 1 base, there was a span of 8 bases. CDR1 SGHTA and CDR2 FQGNSA come from the germline V gene. The CDR3 loop reads CASSLLRIQETQYF. CDR3 DNA: TGTGCCAGCAGCTTACTACGGATCCAAGAGACCCAGTACTTC.

This clonotype was counted a few times. This sequence joins TRBV10-3 and TRBJ2-3, with 7 positions matching TRBD2. The CDR3 length is 12 residues. CDR1 and CDR2 (germline): ENHRY, SYGVKD. V was clipped by 6 bases and J by 6 bases; unmatched bases: 3. The DNA for the CDR3 is TGTGCCATCAGGGGTAGCGGGGATACGCAGTATTTT. Its translation: CAIRGSGDTQYF.

This clonotype was seen more than once but under ten times. The chain carries TRBV3-1 and TRBJ2-2, with 10 bases lining up with TRBD2. The CDR3 runs to 18 residues. The V and J ends lost 1 base and 3 bases, in that order; junction bases with no gene match: 8. Germline V gene data show CDR1 as LGHDT and CDR2 as YNNKEL (reference sequence). The CDR3 sequence: CASSQGDLAGAYTGELFF. The CDR3, as DNA: TGTGCCAGCAGCCAAGGCGATCTAGCGGGGGCATACACCGGGGAGCTGTTTTTT.

This rearrangement joins TRBV11-2 to TRBJ2-2, with D hard to call. The CDR3 sequence is 14 residues long. Trimming removed 1 base from V and 13 bases from J, with 16 bases in between. Germline CDR1 and CDR2: SGHAT and FQNNGV. This CDR3 is CASSLGAFRPRLFF. CDR3 DNA sequence: TGTGCCAGCAGCTTAGGGGCTTTCCGGCCGAGGCTGTTTTTT.

Ten or more counts support this clonotype. The CDR3 loop is CASSPTWTKETQYF. CDR3 bases: TGTGCCAGCAGTCCCACCTGGACAAAAGAGACCCAGTACTTC. This chain links TRBV12-3 or TRBV12-4 with TRBJ2-5, with D possibly TRBD1 on 5 matching bases. Trimming left V 5 bases short and J 3 bases short, with 13 bases between. This CDR3 contains 14 residues.

Only a few counts were recorded for this clonotype. The chain combines TRBV7-9 with TRBJ1-1, with D perhaps TRBD1 (5 bases). CDR1 is SEHNR, CDR2 FQNEAQ, per germline (reference sequence). The CDR3 totals 12 residues. V was cut by 7 bases and J by 5 bases, with 11 bases left in between. The CDR3 DNA is TGTGCCAGCACCCGGGGGAGTACTGAAGCTTTCTTT. Protein sequence: CASTRGSTEAFF. Supplemented by reference TRBV7-9 and TRBJ1-1, the full variable domain reads DTGVSQNPRHKITKRGQNVTFRCDPISEHNRLYWYRQTLGQGPEFLTYFQNEAQLEKSRLLSDRFSAERPKGSFSTLEIQRTEQGDSAMYLCASTRGSTEAFFGQGTRLTVV.

This clonotype was picked up a small number of times. The chain has TRBV7-6 and TRBJ2-3; the match to TRBD1 covers 9 bases. Germline V CDR1 and CDR2: SGHVS, FNYEAQ. V lost 3 bases and J lost 4; bases outside the gene matches: 5. The CDR3 runs to 15 residues. The CDR3 loop is CASSFRDREADTQYF. The CDR3 DNA reads as TGTGCCAGCAGCTTTCGGGACAGGGAGGCAGATACGCAGTATTTT.